The TCR beta chain described here comes from a study of cytomegalovirus exposure and HLA in healthy donors. The CDR3 sequence is 14 residues long. Germline V CDR1 and CDR2: SGHDN, FVKESK. V lost 1 base and J lost 9, with 10 bases in between. The PCR was carried out with 60 Vbeta primers and 13 Jbeta primers. Sequencing was performed with immunoSEQ multiplex PCR; in TCRdb, only in-frame clones are kept and a portion is missing. The table includes around 100,000 clones, 76% detected once. The sequenced sample consisted of PBMCs. This clonotype was sampled from a woman in her late teens or twenties in good health and CMV-seropositive. The V gene is TRBV14, the J gene TRBJ1-6; maybe TRBD1 (5 bases). The CDR3 loop is CASSQGLGLSPLHF. DNA for the CDR3: TGTGCCAGCAGCCAAGGGCTGGGGCTTTCACCCCTCCACTTT. Full variable domain (outside the CDR3, taken from reference TRBV14 and TRBJ1-6): EAGVTQFPSHSVIEKGQTVTLRCDPISGHDNLYWYRRVMGKEIKFLLHFVKESKQDESGMPNNRFLAERTGGTYSTLKVQPAELEDSGVYFCASSQGLGLSPLHFGNGTRLTVT.